This is a list of T cell receptor beta chains from one sample in a study of blood T cell repertoires in COVID-19. The table came from immunoSEQ multiplex PCR; TCRdb's copy has only in-frame clones and leaves some out. This sample carries some 57,000 clones, around nine tenths of them seen once, and the ten largest clones take over 0.8%. Sequenced material: peripheral blood. Every receptor here comes from a man in his sixties or seventies with acute or convalescent COVID-19. The CDR3 runs from the conserved cysteine through the conserved F or W. A D gene is named only where the DNA matches it firmly.

CDR3aa: CASSRTSGSSYEQYF
CDR3nt: TGCGCCAGCAGCCGAACTAGCGGGAGCTCCTACGAGCAGTACTTC
d_gene: TRBD2
j_gene: TRBJ2-7
v_gene: TRBV4-1

CDR3aa: CASSRTPGQFSYF
CDR3nt: TGTGCCAGCAGCCGGACCCCGGGACAGTTTTCCTACTTC
d_gene: TRBD1
j_gene: TRBJ1-2
v_gene: TRBV6-2/TRBV6-3

CDR3aa: CASSQVGQKAFF
CDR3nt: TGTGCCAGCAGCCAAGTGGGCCAGAAAGCTTTCTTT
d_gene: NA
j_gene: TRBJ1-1
v_gene: TRBV3-1/TRBV3-2

CDR3aa: CASSLLTQGATEAFF
CDR3nt: TGTGCCAGCAGCTTGTTAACACAGGGGGCCACTGAAGCTTTCTTT
d_gene: TRBD1
j_gene: TRBJ1-1
v_gene: TRBV5-5

CDR3aa: CATSDSGPTNEKLFF
CDR3nt: TGTGCCACCAGTGATTCAGGCCCAACTAATGAAAAACTGTTTTTT
d_gene: NA
j_gene: TRBJ1-4
v_gene: TRBV24-1

CDR3aa: CASSIQGVNEKLFF
CDR3nt: TGTGCCAGTAGTATCCAGGGGGTGAATGAAAAACTGTTTTTT
d_gene: TRBD1
j_gene: TRBJ1-4
v_gene: TRBV19

CDR3aa: CASSYSTAGGGYTF
CDR3nt: TGTGCCAGCAGTTACTCGACGGCAGGGGGTGGCTACACCTTC
d_gene: TRBD1
j_gene: TRBJ1-2
v_gene: TRBV6-5

CDR3aa: CASSLAGTEPSEQYF
CDR3nt: TGCGCCAGCAGCTTGGCTGGGACAGAGCCGAGCGAGCAGTACTTC
d_gene: TRBD1
j_gene: TRBJ2-7
v_gene: TRBV5-1

CDR3aa: CASSFEGRVREGRSYNEQFF
CDR3nt: TGTGCCAGCAGTTTTGAAGGTCGGGTGAGGGAGGGCCGGTCCTACAATGAGCAGTTCTTC
d_gene: TRBD2
j_gene: TRBJ2-1
v_gene: TRBV28

CDR3aa: CASSLGALISNQPQHF
CDR3nt: TGTGCCAGCAGCTTAGGGGCATTAATTAGCAATCAGCCCCAGCATTTT
d_gene: NA
j_gene: TRBJ1-5
v_gene: TRBV11-2